The 26 T cell receptor beta chains given below trace back to one sample, sequenced in a study of response to subunit inactivated influenza vaccine. One entry per CDR3 protein results from TCRdb running MiXCR on the RT-PCR reads. The repertoire consists of some 190,000 distinct CDR3 sequences, with under 15% occurring once and the leading ten covering approximately 25%. Here the sequenced sample was CD8+ T cells sorted from PBMCs, taken more than 4 days after vaccination. All receptors come from a man over 45 who received an inactivated influenza vaccine.

The J gene is TRBJ2-7, the V gene TRBV29-1; 10 bases agree with TRBD1. The CDR3 is 14 residues long. The germline gives CDR1 SQVTM, CDR2 ANQGSEA. J was trimmed by 5 bases and V by 6 bases; bases with no gene match: 10. DNA of the CDR3: TGCAGCGTATTAACCGGGACAGGGGCCCACGAGCAGTACTTC. Its protein is CSVLTGTGAHEQYF.

The rearrangement uses TRBV10-3 and TRBJ2-5; 10 bases fit TRBD2. In germline, CDR1 is ENHRY, CDR2 SYGVKD. The CDR3 spans 17 residues. V lost 4 bases and J lost 1; bases outside the gene matches: 9. DNA for the CDR3: TGTGCCATCAGTGGTAACAGAGCGGGGGGGCCCCAAGAGACCCAGTACTTC. This sequence encodes CAISGNRAGGPQETQYF.

The V gene is TRBV9, the J gene TRBJ2-6, with 12 bases matching TRBD1. The V gene's germline CDR1 is SGDLS and CDR2 YYNGEE. The CDR3 loop spans 18 amino acids. With V trimmed by 0 bases and J by 4 bases, 5 bases remained unmatched. The CDR3 loop reads CASSVAGQGAFGANVLTF. CDR3 nucleotides: TGTGCCAGCAGCGTAGCGGGACAGGGGGCGTTCGGGGCCAACGTCCTGACTTTC.

The rearrangement joins TRBV29-1 to TRBJ1-1, with a possible D match to TRBD1 (6 bases). V was clipped by 2 bases and J by 0 bases, with 19 bases between them. Per germline, CDR1 SQVTM and CDR2 ANQGSEA. The CDR3 covers 17 residues. This chain's CDR3 is CSVEPPLLTGLNTEAFF. Here the CDR3 DNA reads TGCAGCGTTGAACCGCCCCTTTTGACAGGACTGAACACTGAAGCTTTCTTT.

The CDR3, as DNA: TGTGCCAGCAGTTATGTGGGGGCGTACAATGAGCAGTTCTTC. Protein product: CASSYVGAYNEQFF. The chain carries TRBV6-2 or TRBV6-3 and TRBJ2-1; D may be TRBD1 (6 bases). CDR1 and CDR2 (germline): MNHEY, SVGEGT. CDR3 length: 14 amino acids. V was clipped by 3 bases and J by 4 bases, with 10 bases between them.

This chain connects TRBV11-2 to TRBJ2-3; perhaps D is TRBD1 or TRBD2 (5 bases each). V was shortened by 7 bases and J by 0 bases, with 11 bases between the two germline ends. Germline V CDR1 and CDR2: SGHAT, FQNNGV. The CDR3 has 14 amino acids. The CDR3 DNA reads TGTGCCAGCACTAGTGGGGGAAGCACAGATACGCAGTATTTT. It yields the protein CASTSGGSTDTQYF.

This clonotype has at least ten counts. The rearrangement links TRBV7-2 to TRBJ2-1; TRBD1 is a possible D gene (6 bases). The V gene lost 5 bases and the J gene lost 2 bases, with 13 bases spanning the gap. This CDR3 region has 15 residues. Germline V CDR1 and CDR2: SGHTA, FQGNSA. CDR3 protein: CASSPWTVAYNEQFF. The CDR3 region has the DNA TGTGCCAGCAGCCCGTGGACAGTTGCCTACAATGAGCAGTTCTTC. The whole variable domain, remainder taken from reference TRBV7-2 and TRBJ2-1, is GAGVSQSPSNKVTEKGKDVELRCDPISGHTALYWYRQSLGQGLEFLIYFQGNSAPDKSGLPSDRFSAERTGGSVSTLTIQRTQQEDSAVYLCASSPWTVAYNEQFFGPGTRLTVL.

This clonotype was recorded at least ten times. The genes are TRBV19 and TRBJ1-2; D gene unclear. The germline gives CDR1 LNHDA, CDR2 SQIVND (reference sequence). V lost 4 bases and J 2 bases, leaving 8 bases between the germline ends. The CDR3 contains 13 residues. The CDR3 coding sequence is TGTGCCAGTAGTACCGGAGGGAACTATGGCTACACCTTC. It translates to CASSTGGNYGYTF.

This clonotype was picked up a small number of times. The chain has TRBV28 and TRBJ2-7, with 7 bases matching TRBD1. The length of the CDR3 is 15 residues. Looked up from germline, CDR1 is MDHEN and CDR2 is SYDVKM. V shed 6 bases and J 1 base; nucleotides not matched to a gene: 9. Written as DNA, the CDR3 is TGTGCCAGCAGGCTACCGGGACAGCGATCCTACGAGCAGTACTTC. Protein: CASRLPGQRSYEQYF.

V usage is TRBV6-1 and J usage is TRBJ1-1; the D is unclear. From germline, CDR1 is MNHNS and CDR2 SASEGT. This CDR3 is 14 amino acids long. V gave up 3 bases and J gave up 0 bases, with 8 bases separating them. The CDR3, as DNA: TGTGCCAGCAGTGACAGTTTTTTGAACACTGAAGCTTTCTTT. This translates into CASSDSFLNTEAFF.

With regard to this clonotype: Possible read error: a much larger clone is one base away. V and J are TRBV4-2 and TRBJ1-5; D uncertain. Germline CDR1 is LGHNA and CDR2 is YNFKEQ. This CDR3 comprises 12 residues. The CDR3, as DNA: TGTGCCAGCATCCAAGAGGGTCAGCCCCAGCATTTT. Translation gives CASIQEGQPQHF.

This clonotype was picked up a small number of times. The V call is TRBV5-4, the J call TRBJ2-7, with D possibly TRBD2 on 6 matching bases. Trimming cost V 4 bases and J 2 bases, with 16 bases left between them. The CDR3 is 15 amino acids. Germline assignment: CDR1 SGHNT and CDR2 YYREEE (reference sequence). Here the CDR3 reads CASSPGTATPYEQYF. CDR3 DNA sequence: TGTGCCAGCAGCCCCGGGACTGCTACCCCCTACGAGCAGTACTTC.

The rearrangement links TRBV12-3 or TRBV12-4 to TRBJ2-5; D ambiguous. The CDR3 has 14 residues. V dropped 4 bases and J dropped 0 bases, with 9 bases sitting between them. CDR3 sequence: CASSWSGYQETQYF. The CDR3 DNA is TGTGCCAGCAGTTGGTCAGGATACCAAGAGACCCAGTACTTC.

This chain connects TRBV7-2 to TRBJ2-7; D might be TRBD1 (6 bases). Germline CDR1 reads SGHTA; CDR2 reads FQGNSA. Trimming took off 6 bases at V and 2 bases at J, with 17 bases between the two ends. CDR3 length equals 15 residues. Written as DNA, the CDR3 is TGTGCCAGCAGTTTTTTTTCAGGGGCCCCCTACGAGCAGTACTTC. It yields the protein CASSFFSGAPYEQYF. Full variable domain (outside the CDR3, taken from reference TRBV7-2 and TRBJ2-7): GAGVSQSPSNKVTEKGKDVELRCDPISGHTALYWYRQSLGQGLEFLIYFQGNSAPDKSGLPSDRFSAERTGGSVSTLTIQRTQQEDSAVYLCASSFFSGAPYEQYFGPGTRLTVT.

This rearrangement joins TRBV10-1 to TRBJ2-3; no reliable D call. V was clipped by 5 bases and J by 2 bases, with 8 bases between them. CDR1 and CDR2 from the germline V gene are WNHNN and SYGVQD (reference sequence). The CDR3 totals 13 residues. CDR3 nucleotide sequence: TGCGCCAGCAGTTCAACTACCACAGATACGCAGTATTTT. This gives the protein CASSSTTTDTQYF.

This clonotype was counted only a few times. CDR3: CSVEERRPIDTQYF. The CDR3 DNA reads as TGCAGCGTTGAAGAAAGGAGGCCCATCGATACGCAGTATTTT. The chain joins TRBV29-1 to TRBJ2-3; the D gene is possibly TRBD2 (5 bases). V dropped 0 bases and J dropped 6 bases, with 13 bases sitting between them. The CDR3 covers 14 residues. Germline-derived CDR1 and CDR2 are SQVTM and ANQGSEA.

This clonotype was observed at least ten times. This chain uses TRBV11-1 with TRBJ2-7; 9 bases agree with TRBD2. V shed 0 bases and J 0 bases; nucleotides not matched to a gene: 9. The CDR3 extends over 18 amino acids. Germline V gene lookup returns CDR1 SGHAT and CDR2 FQDESV (reference sequence). The CDR3 DNA sequence: TGTGCCAGCAGCTTAGCGGGTCGAGGTAGCGGGGGCTCCTACGAGCAGTACTTC. Protein product: CASSLAGRGSGGSYEQYF.

This chain joins TRBV28 and TRBJ1-5; no firm D call. Per germline, CDR1 MDHEN and CDR2 SYDVKM. Trimming stripped 4 bases from V and 0 bases from J, with 7 bases between. The CDR3 loop spans 14 amino acids. CDR3: CASSSSYSNQPQHF. The CDR3 DNA sequence: TGTGCCAGCAGTTCTAGCTATAGCAATCAGCCCCAGCATTTT. Full variable domain (missing parts from reference TRBV28 and TRBJ1-5): DVKVTQSSRYLVKRTGEKVFLECVQDMDHENMFWYRQDPGLGLRLIYFSYDVKMKEKGDIPEGYSVSREKKERFSLILESASTNQTSMYLCASSSSYSNQPQHFGDGTRLSIL.

The V and J genes are TRBV20-1 and TRBJ1-6; no clear D gene. The V gene lost 4 bases and the J gene lost 10 bases, with 11 bases spanning the gap. From germline, CDR1 is DFQATT and CDR2 SNEGSKA (reference sequence). The CDR3 contains 12 residues. The CDR3 sequence: CSAIKLESPLHF. As DNA, the CDR3 is TGCAGTGCTATCAAATTAGAGTCACCCCTCCACTTT.

J is TRBJ1-4 and V is TRBV4-2; TRBD1 aligns across 9 bases. The junction had 2 bases not matched to a gene; V was cut back by 5 bases and J by 7 bases. CDR3 length: 13 amino acids. Germline CDR1 LGHNA, CDR2 YNFKEQ. CDR3 in amino acids: CASSEDRGEKLFF. CDR3 DNA: TGTGCCAGCAGCGAGGACAGGGGTGAAAAACTGTTTTTT.

The chain has TRBV4-3 and TRBJ2-5; possible D gene TRBD2, 7 bases. Germline V gene data show CDR1 as LGHNA and CDR2 as YSLEER. The CDR3 has 17 residues. The V gene lost 0 bases and the J gene lost 1 base, with 15 bases spanning the gap. CDR3 nucleotides: TGCGCCAGCAGCCAAGATCTCCTAGGGGGGGCCCAAGAGACCCAGTACTTC. The encoded protein is CASSQDLLGGAQETQYF.

There are a few counts of this clonotype. This chain links TRBV29-1 with TRBJ2-7; no clear D. V was shortened by 6 bases and J by 0 bases, with 12 bases between the two germline ends. Per the germline V gene, CDR1 is SQVTM and CDR2 is ANQGSEA. The CDR3 covers 13 residues. CDR3 in DNA: TGCAGCGTCCTGGGGATTGCCTCCTACGAGCAGTACTTC. Translated: CSVLGIASYEQYF.

This clonotype was seen more than once but under ten times. This chain uses TRBV6-5 with TRBJ2-2, with no clear D. There are 14 residues in the CDR3. V was shortened by 0 bases and J by 4 bases, with 6 bases between the two germline ends. Germline V gene lookup returns CDR1 MNHEY and CDR2 SVGAGI. The CDR3 here is CASSYSPGTGELFF. The CDR3 DNA reads as TGTGCCAGCAGTTACTCGCCGGGCACCGGGGAGCTGTTTTTT.

This clonotype was seen only a few times. This rearrangement joins TRBV28 to TRBJ1-1, with D perhaps TRBD1 (5 bases). The CDR3 length is 13 residues. Germline V gene sequence: CDR1 MDHEN, CDR2 SYDVKM. Trimming took 3 bases from V and 8 from J, leaving 13 bases between them. CDR3 in amino acids: CASSFGQGLEAFF. The CDR3 DNA reads TGTGCCAGCAGTTTCGGCCAGGGCCTCGAAGCTTTCTTT. Looking up the rest from reference TRBV28 and TRBJ1-1 gives the full variable domain: DVKVTQSSRYLVKRTGEKVFLECVQDMDHENMFWYRQDPGLGLRLIYFSYDVKMKEKGDIPEGYSVSREKKERFSLILESASTNQTSMYLCASSFGQGLEAFFGQGTRLTVV.

As DNA, the CDR3 is TGCAGTGCTGCCCGAGAAACCGGGACACTGACCGGGGAGCTGTTTTTT. This translates into CSAARETGTLTGELFF. This chain uses TRBV20-1 with TRBJ2-2; possible D gene TRBD1, 6 bases. The CDR3 contains 16 residues. The V gene lost 5 bases and the J gene lost 5 bases, with 21 bases spanning the gap. Looked up from germline, CDR1 is DFQATT and CDR2 is SNEGSKA (reference sequence).

The chain couples TRBV19 to TRBJ2-4; D is perhaps TRBD2 (5 bases). From germline, CDR1 is LNHDA and CDR2 SQIVND (reference sequence). Trimming removed 1 base at V and 1 base at J, with 8 bases between. The length of the CDR3 is 15 residues. The CDR3 region has the DNA TGTGCCAGTAGTATAGTAGCGTGGGCCAAAAACATTCAGTACTTC. Translation: CASSIVAWAKNIQYF.